This T cell receptor (beta chain) derives from a study of cytomegalovirus exposure and HLA in healthy donors listed by TCRdb under 2017. Turning to the overall study: The approximately 710 repertoires of the first cohort and the approximately 110 validation repertoires were produced on the same platform, according to a later analysis. In addition to the first cohort of 500 to 850 subjects, a separate validation cohort of 120 different subjects was used. High-throughput TCR immunosequencing, statistical association of individual TCRs with disease status, and machine learning were combined to predict cytomegalovirus infection status. The study aimed to test whether signatures of past pathogen exposure could be identified by cataloging public T cell receptors.

The germline V gene (reference sequence) supplies CDR1 MNHEY and CDR2 SMNVEV. V and J lose 2 bases and 7 bases, and a span of 9 bases separates them. Spanning cysteine to phenylalanine, the CDR3 consists of 13 amino acids. Just the 39-base CDR3 DNA is kept, in frame starting at base 1. Worth noting for this clone: The antigen this receptor binds is unknown. The input lacks base qualities; no much larger clone sits a single base away.

What the work shows at the level of the full study, not this receptor alone: The authors suggested that the approach could potentially be extended to other disease states and immunological phenotypes. A few of the identified cytomegalovirus-associated TCR beta chains were confirmed in vitro to be specific for cytomegalovirus antigens. The classifier was reported to diagnose cytomegalovirus status with high specificity and sensitivity in both the original cohort and the validation cohort. Across donors, most TCR sequences were observed very rarely, whereas some public TCRs were present in many individuals. The study listed 150 to 200 TCR beta chains as associated with cytomegalovirus. Of the cluster scores, 85% to 95% were above 0 in a later analysis, which found that TCRs clustered in the first cohort also tended to co-occur in the 120 validation repertoires. All 120 or so repertoires were used to score co-occurrence in the validation cohort in a later analysis, because that analysis had no HLA typing for the cohort.

Donors formed part of the validation cohort, which comprised about 130 subjects and was distinct from the first cohort of 550 to 850 subjects. The method behind the library was the immunoSEQ multiplex PCR assay. In the paper's pipeline: A statistical classification framework was developed to diagnose cytomegalovirus status using the catalog of TCR beta chain sequences. In TCRdb, the immuneACCESS table is reduced to in-frame sequences with V and J assigned. These tables do not hold every clone; where another copy was compared, an unresolved V gene accounts for under half, and the others remain unexplained. D and trimming come from the DNA, and the V and J calls and clone size come from that table. Recorded for this sample are about 72,000 clones; 94% of them occurred a single time. Roughly 2% of the sample goes to the ten largest clones.

The origin of this receptor is a woman between 18 and 29 years old in good health and CMV-seropositive. The V and J genes are TRBV27 and TRBJ1-5; a tentative D call is TRBD1 (6 bases match). Source material: PBMCs. Here the CDR3 is given as CASSLARGQPQHF. The nucleotides read TGTGCCAGCAGTTTAGCCAGGGGCCAGCCCCAGCATTTT.